This T cell receptor beta chain was sequenced for a study of T cells in Graves' hyperthyroidism and ophthalmopathy. Active moderate-to-severe ophthalmopathy, Clinical Activity Score at least 3, NOSPECS at least 4, under 3 months' duration. On the basis of clinical symptoms, serum thyroxine and TRAb, thyroid ultrasound and orbital computed tomography, diagnoses were made. Isolation of PBMCs was performed on about 10 ml fresh peripheral blood. There are 15 residues in the CDR3. Germline lookup yields CDR1 SGHTA and CDR2 FQGNSA. The J segment lost 8 bases and the V segment lost 6 bases, leaving 10 bases of the junction unmatched. Whole-study results and caveats: Most clonotypes expanded in thyroid above 0.001 were likewise present in blood.

Amplified regions were TCR beta CDR3 sequences from RNA transcripts. TCR CDR3 regions were first amplified by RT-PCR with HTBI primers. MiXCR, applied by TCRdb to the multiplex PCR reads, yields one record per CDR3 protein. The sample lists 500,000 to 600,000 distinct CDR3 sequences; nearly 20% were seen once. This clonotype turned up a few times. The antigen is not known. Sequenced: blood. The rearrangement joins TRBV7-2 to TRBJ2-1; 10 nucleotides line up with TRBD2. The sequence derives from a man aged 40-55 years with Graves' ophthalmopathy. The CDR3 coding sequence is TGTGCCAGCAGTCAACCCGGGACTAGCGTTTATGAGCAGTTCTTC. Protein sequence: CASSQPGTSVYEQFF. Based on the CDR3 plus reference TRBV7-2 and TRBJ2-1, the full variable domain is GAGVSQSPSNKVTEKGKDVELRCDPISGHTALYWYRQSLGQGLEFLIYFQGNSAPDKSGLPSDRFSAERTGGSVSTLTIQRTQQEDSAVYLCASSQPGTSVYEQFFGPGTRLTVL.